This section outlines one TCR beta chain sequence together with its context. An end of the junction does not agree with germline; a read error may underlie this. CDR1 and CDR2 from the germline V gene are SSHAT and FNYEAQ (reference sequence). The CDR3 spans 14 residues. The data stem from a study of circulating and synovial CD4+ cells in juvenile arthritis. Sequencing was performed with immunoSEQ multiplex PCR; in TCRdb, only in-frame clones are kept and a portion is missing. This sample carries 15,000 to 20,000 clones, approximately 89% of them seen once, and the ten largest clones take 0.6% to 0.75%.

Input material: CD4+ T cells from blood. The chain is built from TRBV7-7 and TRBJ1-3; D is possibly TRBD1 (5 bases). The receptor was derived from a human donor with juvenile idiopathic arthritis. CDR3 DNA: TGTGCTAGCAGCCCGGGGACTTCTGGAAACACCATATATTTT. Its protein product is CASSPGTSGNTIYF.